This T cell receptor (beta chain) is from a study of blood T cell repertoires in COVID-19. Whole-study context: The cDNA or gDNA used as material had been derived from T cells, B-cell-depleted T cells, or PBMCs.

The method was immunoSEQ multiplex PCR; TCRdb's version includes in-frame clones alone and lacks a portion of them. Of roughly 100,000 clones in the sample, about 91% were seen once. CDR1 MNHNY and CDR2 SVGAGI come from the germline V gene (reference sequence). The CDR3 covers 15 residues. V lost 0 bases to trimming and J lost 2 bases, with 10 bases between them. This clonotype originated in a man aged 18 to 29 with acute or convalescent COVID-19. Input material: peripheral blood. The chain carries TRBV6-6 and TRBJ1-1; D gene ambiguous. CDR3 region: CASSYSKQANTEAFF. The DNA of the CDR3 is TGTGCCAGCAGTTACTCGAAGCAGGCCAACACTGAAGCTTTCTTT.